A single sample gave rise to the 2 T cell receptor beta chains below, sequenced in a study of blood T cell repertoires in COVID-19. The repertoire was sequenced with immunoSEQ multiplex PCR; TCRdb's copy has only in-frame clones and lacks some. Of under 200,000 clones listed, roughly 80% are singletons. Sequencing used PBMCs or T cells enriched from blood (not recorded which). The source of these receptors is a woman aged 40 to 50 with acute COVID-19.

This sequence joins TRBV7-3 and TRBJ2-3; 9 bases are a match to TRBD2. Unmatched junction bases numbered 11, after V lost 2 bases and J lost 5 bases. The germline V gene has CDR1 SGHTA and CDR2 FQGTGA. CDR3 length equals 17 residues. The CDR3 spells CASSLSGREGLGDTQYF. DNA for the CDR3: TGTGCCAGCAGCTTATCAGGGCGGGAGGGCCTTGGAGATACGCAGTATTTT.

The J gene is TRBJ1-5, the V gene TRBV20-1, with TRBD1 identical over 7 bases. CDR3 length equals 14 residues. V trimming: 3 bases; J trimming: 4 bases; junction bases outside the gene matches: 6. Germline assignment: CDR1 DFQATT and CDR2 SNEGSKA (reference sequence). CDR3 nucleotide sequence: TGCAGTGCTAGTATGACAGGGTGGAATCAGCCCCAGCATTTT. Its protein is CSASMTGWNQPQHF.